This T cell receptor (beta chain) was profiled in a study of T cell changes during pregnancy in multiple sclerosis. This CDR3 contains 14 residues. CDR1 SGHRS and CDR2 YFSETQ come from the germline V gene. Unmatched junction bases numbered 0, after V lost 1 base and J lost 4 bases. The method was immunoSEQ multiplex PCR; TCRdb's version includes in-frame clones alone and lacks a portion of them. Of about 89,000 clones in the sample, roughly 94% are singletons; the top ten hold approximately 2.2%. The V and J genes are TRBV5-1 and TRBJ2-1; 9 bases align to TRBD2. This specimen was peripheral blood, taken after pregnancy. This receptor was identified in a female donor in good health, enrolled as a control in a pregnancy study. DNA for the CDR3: TGCGCCAGCAGCTTGCTAGCGGGGTACAATGAGCAGTTCTTC. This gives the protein CASSLLAGYNEQFF.